A selection of T cell receptor beta chains follows, all from one sample in a study of T-cell memory formation after mild COVID-19. TCRdb itself ran the 5' RACE reads through MiXCR, one entry per CDR3 protein. Of 500,000 to 600,000 distinct CDR3 sequences in the sample, 15% to 20% are singletons; the top ten hold more than 10%. What was sequenced was PBMCs or a T cell subset sorted from them (not recorded which). These receptors were taken from an adult woman who had mild COVID-19 (a few samples of this study predate the infection). Cell type and time point are not known. Each CDR3 is given with its conserved first and last residue. The order of the fields is J gene, V gene, D gene, clone size, CDR3 DNA, CDR3 protein. D genes are given only for firm matches. Clone size is given for some rows only: seen once, a few or many times, or a class if the clone is expanded.

TRBJ2-3 TRBV2 - - TGTGCCAGCACTTATCAGTCAGATACGCAGTATTTT CASTYQSDTQYF
TRBJ2-3 TRBV30 - - TGTGCCTGCGGGCCTACGCAGTATTTT CACGPTQYF
TRBJ2-3 TRBV5-1 - - TGCGCCAGCAGCTCCACGGACACGAACACGCAGTATTTT CASSSTDTNTQYF
TRBJ2-1 TRBV9 - few TGTGCCAGCAGCACCGGACCTATCAGCAATGAGCAGTTCTTC CASSTGPISNEQFF
TRBJ2-7 TRBV29-1 - few TGCAGCGTTGGACGGTCTCCTTACGAGCAGTACTTC CSVGRSPYEQYF
TRBJ1-1 TRBV12-3/TRBV12-4 TRBD1 - TGTGCCAGCAGCCGACAGGGGATAGACACTGAAGCTTTCTTT CASSRQGIDTEAFF
TRBJ1-6 TRBV7-2 - - TGTGCCAGCAGCGGGAGGGTTTCACCCCTCCACTTT CASSGRVSPLHF
TRBJ2-5 TRBV7-2 TRBD2 - TGTGCCAGCAGCTTTGGGACTAGCGGGAGATACCGGGAGACCCAGTACTTC CASSFGTSGRYRETQYF
TRBJ2-1 TRBV24-1 TRBD1 - TGTGCCACCAGTGGTGCCTCCCGGGACAGGGTCAGCAATGAGCAGTTCTTC CATSGASRDRVSNEQFF
TRBJ2-3 TRBV7-2 - few TGTGCCAGCAGCTTAGGGAGGGGTTTACTCACAGATACGCAGTATTTT CASSLGRGLLTDTQYF
TRBJ2-7 TRBV5-5 TRBD1 few TGTGCCAGCAGCTATGGACAGGAAGGGGTCTACGAGCAGTACTTC CASSYGQEGVYEQYF
TRBJ1-1 TRBV30 - many TGTGCCTGGAGTCCCGGGGGGACTGAAGCTTTCTTT CAWSPGGTEAFF
TRBJ2-7 TRBV5-1 TRBD1 few TGCGCCAGCGGAATGGACAGGGCTGGCTCCTACGAGCAGTACTTC CASGMDRAGSYEQYF
TRBJ2-2 TRBV6-5 - - TGTGCCAGCGGCCAGACCTGGACCGGGGAGCTGTTTTTT CASGQTWTGELFF
TRBJ2-1 TRBV4-2 - - TGTGCCAGCAGCCAAGTCTCCGGGACCATCAATGAGCAGTTCTTC CASSQVSGTINEQFF
TRBJ1-4 TRBV7-9 - many TGTGCCAGCAGCCAGGGGGAAAAACTGTTTTTT CASSQGEKLFF
TRBJ2-7 TRBV25-1 - - TGTGCCAGCAGTGAAACCTCTATGGTGGGGGGTTACGAGCAGTACTTC CASSETSMVGGYEQYF
TRBJ2-7 TRBV5-1 TRBD2 - TGCGCCAGCAGCTCCGGGACTAGCTTGCCCTACGAGCAGTACTTC CASSSGTSLPYEQYF
TRBJ1-5 TRBV7-2 TRBD1 - TGTGCCAGCAGCTTAGGGGGACAGGGGGCGCCCCTCGGGAATCAGCCCCAGCATTTT CASSLGGQGAPLGNQPQHF
TRBJ2-1 TRBV4-2 - - TGTGCCAGCAGCCAAGACAGGGAACGCGAGCAGTTCTTC CASSQDREREQFF
TRBJ2-1 TRBV9 - - TGTGCCAGCAGCCCCCTAACGACTCCTAGTGTTCGGGTTGACAATGAGCAGTTCTTC CASSPLTTPSVRVDNEQFF
TRBJ2-1 TRBV4-1 - - TGCGCCAGCAGCCATTCTCCGTACAATGAGCAGTTCTTC CASSHSPYNEQFF
TRBJ2-7 TRBV9 - few TGTGCCAGCAGCGTAGATATGGGCAGCTCCTACGAGCAGTACTTC CASSVDMGSSYEQYF
TRBJ1-1 TRBV7-9 - - TGTGCCAGCAGCTTTTTAGGAACAGAGAACACTGAAGCTTTCTTT CASSFLGTENTEAFF
TRBJ2-3 TRBV7-2 TRBD2 - TGTGCCAGCAGCTTATGGAGGAGCGGGAGGGGCACAGATACGCAGTATTTT CASSLWRSGRGTDTQYF
TRBJ2-7 TRBV6-2/TRBV6-3 TRBD2 many TGTGCCAGCTGGACTAGCGGATCCTACGAGCAGTACTTC CASWTSGSYEQYF
TRBJ2-5 TRBV10-3 - few TGTGCCATCAGTGAGTGGGACAAGACCCAGTACTTC CAISEWDKTQYF